This T cell receptor beta chain came from a study of Ad26.COV2.S vaccination and SARS-CoV-2 variants. Germline values: CDR1 LNHDA, CDR2 SQIVND (reference sequence). This CDR3 spans 14 amino acids. V lost 5 bases and J 2 bases, leaving 10 bases between the germline ends. The repertoire was sequenced with immunoSEQ multiplex PCR; TCRdb's copy has only in-frame clones and lacks some. The sample records under 500,000 clones, 92% being singletons. Sample treatment: approximately 18 received Ad26.COV2.S at low or high dose, single or two shots; about 5 received placebo; per-sample allocation not given. Day 63 following the first vaccine or placebo injection was when the samples were taken.

The sequences come from peripheral blood, collected in a trial of Ad26.COV2.S vaccine versus placebo. V gene TRBV19 combines with J gene TRBJ1-3; D gene unclear. The receptor's source is a person aged 18 to 59 who received the Ad26.COV2.S COVID-19 vaccine or a placebo. The CDR3 sequence: CASSSTGTGNTIYF. The CDR3 region has the DNA TGTGCCAGTAGTTCCACCGGGACTGGAAACACCATATATTTT. Full variable domain (rest looked up from reference TRBV19 and TRBJ1-3): DGGITQSPKYLFRKEGQNVTLSCEQNLNHDAMYWYRQDPGQGLRLIYYSQIVNDFQKGDIAEGYSVSREKKESFPLTVTSAQKNPTAFYLCASSSTGTGNTIYFGEGSWLTVV.